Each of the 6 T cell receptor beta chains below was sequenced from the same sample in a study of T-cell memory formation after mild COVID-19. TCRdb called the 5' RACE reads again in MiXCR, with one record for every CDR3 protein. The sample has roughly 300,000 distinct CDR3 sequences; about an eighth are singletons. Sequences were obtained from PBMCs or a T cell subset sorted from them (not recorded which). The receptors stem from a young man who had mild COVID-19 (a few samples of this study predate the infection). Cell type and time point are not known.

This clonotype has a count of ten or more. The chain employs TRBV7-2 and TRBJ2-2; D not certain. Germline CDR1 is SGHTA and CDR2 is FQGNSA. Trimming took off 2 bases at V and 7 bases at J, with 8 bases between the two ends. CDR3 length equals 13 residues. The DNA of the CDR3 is TGTGCCAGCAGCTTAAGGCAGATCGGGGAGCTGTTTTTT. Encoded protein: CASSLRQIGELFF.

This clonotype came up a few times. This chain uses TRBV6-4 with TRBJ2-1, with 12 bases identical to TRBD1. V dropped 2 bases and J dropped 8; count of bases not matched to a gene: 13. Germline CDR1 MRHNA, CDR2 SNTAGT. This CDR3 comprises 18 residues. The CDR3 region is CASSDGPGTGGEKDEQFF. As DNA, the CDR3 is TGTGCCAGCAGTGACGGCCCCGGGACAGGGGGCGAAAAGGATGAGCAGTTCTTC.

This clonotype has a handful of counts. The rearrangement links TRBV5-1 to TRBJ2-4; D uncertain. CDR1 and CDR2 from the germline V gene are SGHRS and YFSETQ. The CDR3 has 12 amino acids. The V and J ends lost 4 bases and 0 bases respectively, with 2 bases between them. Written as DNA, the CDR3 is TGCGCCAGCAGCGAAGCCAAAAACATTCAGTACTTC. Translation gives CASSEAKNIQYF.

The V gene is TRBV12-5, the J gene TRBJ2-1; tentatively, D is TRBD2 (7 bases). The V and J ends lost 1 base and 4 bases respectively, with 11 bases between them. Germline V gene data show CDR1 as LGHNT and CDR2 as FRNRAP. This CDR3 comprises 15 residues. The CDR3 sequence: CASGLGGGGYNEQFF. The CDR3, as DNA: TGTGCTAGTGGTTTGGGAGGGGGAGGGTACAATGAGCAGTTCTTC.

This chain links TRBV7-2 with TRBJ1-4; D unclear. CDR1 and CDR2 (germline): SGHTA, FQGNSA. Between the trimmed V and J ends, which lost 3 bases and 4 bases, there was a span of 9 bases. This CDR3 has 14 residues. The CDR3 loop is CASSFRRDNEKLFF. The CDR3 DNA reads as TGTGCCAGCAGCTTTCGACGCGATAATGAAAAACTGTTTTTT.

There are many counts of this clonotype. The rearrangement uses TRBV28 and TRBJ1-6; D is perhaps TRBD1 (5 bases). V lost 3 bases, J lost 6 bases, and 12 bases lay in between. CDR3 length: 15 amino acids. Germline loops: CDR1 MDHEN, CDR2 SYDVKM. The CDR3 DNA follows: TGTGCCAGCAGTTTTCCGGGACTTACTAATTCACCCCTCCACTTT. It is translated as CASSFPGLTNSPLHF. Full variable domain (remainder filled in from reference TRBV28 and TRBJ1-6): DVKVTQSSRYLVKRTGEKVFLECVQDMDHENMFWYRQDPGLGLRLIYFSYDVKMKEKGDIPEGYSVSREKKERFSLILESASTNQTSMYLCASSFPGLTNSPLHFGNGTRLTVT.